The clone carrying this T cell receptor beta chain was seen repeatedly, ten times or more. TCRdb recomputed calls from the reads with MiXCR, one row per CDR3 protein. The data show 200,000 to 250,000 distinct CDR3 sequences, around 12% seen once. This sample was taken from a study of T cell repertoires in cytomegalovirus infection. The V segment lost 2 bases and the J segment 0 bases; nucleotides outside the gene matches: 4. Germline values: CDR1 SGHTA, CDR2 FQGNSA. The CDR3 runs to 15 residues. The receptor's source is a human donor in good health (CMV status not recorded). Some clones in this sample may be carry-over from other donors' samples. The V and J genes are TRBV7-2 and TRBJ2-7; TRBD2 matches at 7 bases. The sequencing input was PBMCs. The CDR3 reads CASSLSAGVSYEQYF. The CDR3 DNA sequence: TGTGCCAGCAGCTTATCGGCGGGGGTCTCCTACGAGCAGTACTTC.